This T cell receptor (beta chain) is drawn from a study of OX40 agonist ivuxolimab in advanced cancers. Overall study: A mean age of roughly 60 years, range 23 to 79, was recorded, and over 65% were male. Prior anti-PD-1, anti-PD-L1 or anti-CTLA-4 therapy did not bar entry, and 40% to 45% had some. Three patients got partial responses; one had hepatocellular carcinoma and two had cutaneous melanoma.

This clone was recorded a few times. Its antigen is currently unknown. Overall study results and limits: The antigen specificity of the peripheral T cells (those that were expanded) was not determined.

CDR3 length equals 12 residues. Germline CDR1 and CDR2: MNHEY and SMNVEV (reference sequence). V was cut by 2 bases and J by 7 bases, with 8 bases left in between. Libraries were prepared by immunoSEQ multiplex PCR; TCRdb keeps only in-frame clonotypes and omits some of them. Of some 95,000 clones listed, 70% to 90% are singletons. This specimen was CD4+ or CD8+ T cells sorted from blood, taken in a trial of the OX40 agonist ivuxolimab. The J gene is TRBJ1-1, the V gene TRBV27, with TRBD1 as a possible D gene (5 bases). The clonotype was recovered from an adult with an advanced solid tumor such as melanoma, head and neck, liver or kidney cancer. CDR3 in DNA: TGTGCCAGCAGTTTAGAAGGGGATGAAGCTTTCTTT. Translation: CASSLEGDEAFF.